The sequence of this T cell receptor (beta chain) was determined in a study of patients and donors after allogeneic stem cell transplantation. In TCRdb, the RT-PCR reads were re-called with MiXCR into one record per CDR3 protein. The sample includes over 150,000 distinct CDR3 sequences, roughly 31% of them seen just once. The V and J ends lost 8 bases and 3 bases respectively, with 7 bases between them. This CDR3 is 12 amino acids long. Germline V gene lookup returns CDR1 MNHEY and CDR2 SVGEGT. The rearrangement uses TRBV6-2 or TRBV6-3 and TRBJ2-2; D is uncertain. Specimen: blood, either unsorted or a sorted T cell fraction (not recorded which). The source of this sequence is a human donor who was either an allogeneic HSCT recipient or a stem cell or donor lymphocyte infusion donor (not recorded which). It is not recorded whose cells these are; they may come from a transplant donor. The CDR3 is CASLDDTGELFF. Written as DNA, the CDR3 is TGTGCCAGCCTCGACGACACCGGGGAGCTGTTTTTT.